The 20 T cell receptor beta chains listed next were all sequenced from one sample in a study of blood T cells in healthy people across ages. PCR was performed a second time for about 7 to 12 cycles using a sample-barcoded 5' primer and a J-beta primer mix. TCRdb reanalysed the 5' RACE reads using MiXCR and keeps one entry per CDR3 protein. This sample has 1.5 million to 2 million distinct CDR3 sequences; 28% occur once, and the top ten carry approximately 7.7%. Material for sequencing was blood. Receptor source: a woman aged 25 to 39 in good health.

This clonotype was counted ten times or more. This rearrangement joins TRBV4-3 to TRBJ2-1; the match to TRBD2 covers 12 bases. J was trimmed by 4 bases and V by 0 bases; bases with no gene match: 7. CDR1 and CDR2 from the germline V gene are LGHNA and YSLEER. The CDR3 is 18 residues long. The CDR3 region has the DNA TGCGCCAGCAGCCAAGATCCTAGCGGGAGGGCCGCTTACAATGAGCAGTTCTTC. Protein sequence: CASSQDPSGRAAYNEQFF.

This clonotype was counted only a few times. The CDR3 is CASSFGAIRGRDEQFF. DNA of the CDR3: TGTGCCAGCAGCTTTGGGGCTATACGGGGGCGGGATGAGCAGTTCTTC. V usage is TRBV7-8 and J usage is TRBJ2-1; D may correspond to TRBD1 or TRBD2 (6 bases each). Germline V gene lookup returns CDR1 SGHVS and CDR2 FQNEAQ. This CDR3 region has 16 residues. The V and J ends lost 3 bases and 8 bases respectively, with 20 bases between them. The full variable domain, its missing parts supplied by reference TRBV7-8 and TRBJ2-1, is GAGVSQSPRYKVAKRGQDVALRCDPISGHVSLFWYQQALGQGPEFLTYFQNEAQLDKSGLPSDRFFAERPEGSVSTLKIQRTQQEDSAVYLCASSFGAIRGRDEQFFGPGTRLTVL.

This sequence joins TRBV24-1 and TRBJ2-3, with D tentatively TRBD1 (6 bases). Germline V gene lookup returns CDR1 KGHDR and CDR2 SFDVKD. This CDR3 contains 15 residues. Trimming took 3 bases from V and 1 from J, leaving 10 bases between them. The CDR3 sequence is CATSDPNRGTDTQYF. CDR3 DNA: TGTGCCACCAGTGATCCAAACAGGGGCACAGATACGCAGTATTTT.

CDR3 protein: CASSVRDNSGNTIYF. The CDR3 DNA reads as TGTGCCAGCAGCGTCCGGGACAACTCTGGAAACACCATATATTTT. The chain couples TRBV7-9 to TRBJ1-3; weak D call: TRBD1 (6 bases). The length of the CDR3 is 15 residues. CDR1 SEHNR and CDR2 FQNEAQ come from the germline V gene (reference sequence). The ends were cut back, 5 bases at V and 0 bases at J, with 11 bases in the middle.

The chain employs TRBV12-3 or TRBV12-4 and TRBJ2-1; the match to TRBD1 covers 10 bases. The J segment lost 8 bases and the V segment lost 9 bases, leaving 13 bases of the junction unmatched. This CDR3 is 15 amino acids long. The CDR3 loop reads CARATRDRGFHEQFF. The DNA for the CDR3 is TGTGCCAGAGCCACCCGGGACAGGGGCTTCCATGAGCAGTTCTTC.

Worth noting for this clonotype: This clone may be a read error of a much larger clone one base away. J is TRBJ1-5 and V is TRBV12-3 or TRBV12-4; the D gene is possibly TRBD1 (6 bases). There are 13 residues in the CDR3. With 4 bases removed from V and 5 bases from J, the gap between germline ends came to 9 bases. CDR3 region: CASSSEGDQPQHF. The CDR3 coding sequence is TGTGCCAGCAGTTCCGAGGGGGATCAGCCCCAGCATTTT.

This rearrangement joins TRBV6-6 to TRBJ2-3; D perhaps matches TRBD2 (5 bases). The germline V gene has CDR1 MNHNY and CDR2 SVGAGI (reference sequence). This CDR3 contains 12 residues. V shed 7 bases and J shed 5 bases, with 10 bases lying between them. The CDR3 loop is CASTGAEDTQYF. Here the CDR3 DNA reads TGTGCCAGCACCGGAGCGGAAGATACGCAGTATTTT.

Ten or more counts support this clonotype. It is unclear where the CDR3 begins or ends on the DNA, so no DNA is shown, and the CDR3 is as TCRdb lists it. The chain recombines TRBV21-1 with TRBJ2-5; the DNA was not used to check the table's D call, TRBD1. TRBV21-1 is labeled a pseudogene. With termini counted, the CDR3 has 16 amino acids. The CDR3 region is CASSKWGTGSRETQYF.

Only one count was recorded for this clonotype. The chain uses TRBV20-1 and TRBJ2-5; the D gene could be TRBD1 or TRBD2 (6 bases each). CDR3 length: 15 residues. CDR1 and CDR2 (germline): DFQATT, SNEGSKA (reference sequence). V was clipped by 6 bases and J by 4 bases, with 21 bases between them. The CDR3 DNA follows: TGCAGTGCCAACTCTGTGAAGGGGGGCCCAGAGACCCAGTACTTC. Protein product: CSANSVKGGPETQYF.

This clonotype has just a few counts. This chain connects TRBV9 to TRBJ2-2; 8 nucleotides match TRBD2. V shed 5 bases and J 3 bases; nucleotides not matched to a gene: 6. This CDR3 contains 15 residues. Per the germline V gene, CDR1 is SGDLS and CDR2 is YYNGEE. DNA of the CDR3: TGTGCCAGCAGTTTAGCGGGACCGGACACCGGGGAGCTGTTTTTT. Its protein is CASSLAGPDTGELFF.

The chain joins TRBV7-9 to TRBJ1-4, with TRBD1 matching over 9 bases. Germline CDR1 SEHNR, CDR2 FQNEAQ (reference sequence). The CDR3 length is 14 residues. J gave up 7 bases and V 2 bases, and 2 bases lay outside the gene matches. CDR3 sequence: CASSLRTGVEKLFF. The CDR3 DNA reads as TGTGCCAGCAGCTTAAGGACAGGGGTTGAAAAACTGTTTTTT.

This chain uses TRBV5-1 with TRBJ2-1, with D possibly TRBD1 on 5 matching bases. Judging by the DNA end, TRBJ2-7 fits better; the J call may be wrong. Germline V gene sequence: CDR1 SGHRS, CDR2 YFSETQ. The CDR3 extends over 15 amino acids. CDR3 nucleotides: TGCGCCAGCAGCTTGGCAATAGGGGTCAGATACGAGCAGTACTTC. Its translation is CASSLAIGVRYEQYF.

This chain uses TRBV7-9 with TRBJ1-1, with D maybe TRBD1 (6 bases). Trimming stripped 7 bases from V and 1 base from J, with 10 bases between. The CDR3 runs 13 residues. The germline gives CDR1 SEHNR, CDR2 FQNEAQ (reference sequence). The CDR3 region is CASNPDRNTEAFF. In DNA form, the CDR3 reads TGTGCCAGCAACCCGGACAGGAACACTGAAGCTTTCTTT.

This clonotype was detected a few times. This CDR3 is CAISERASGISSYEQYF. The CDR3, as DNA: TGTGCCATCAGTGAAAGGGCTAGCGGCATCAGCTCCTACGAGCAGTACTTC. The J gene is TRBJ2-7, the V gene TRBV10-3, with 7 bases fitting TRBD2. Trimming removed 3 bases from V and 0 bases from J; junction bases left unmatched: 11. The CDR3 is 17 amino acids. Germline-derived CDR1 and CDR2 are ENHRY and SYGVKD.

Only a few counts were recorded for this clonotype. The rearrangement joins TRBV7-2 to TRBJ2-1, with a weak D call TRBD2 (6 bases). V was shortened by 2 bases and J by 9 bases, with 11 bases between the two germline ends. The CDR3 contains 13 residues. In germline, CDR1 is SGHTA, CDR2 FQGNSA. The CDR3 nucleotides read TGTGCCAGCAGCTTAACGGTGGGAGGTGAGCAGTTCTTC. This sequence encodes CASSLTVGGEQFF.

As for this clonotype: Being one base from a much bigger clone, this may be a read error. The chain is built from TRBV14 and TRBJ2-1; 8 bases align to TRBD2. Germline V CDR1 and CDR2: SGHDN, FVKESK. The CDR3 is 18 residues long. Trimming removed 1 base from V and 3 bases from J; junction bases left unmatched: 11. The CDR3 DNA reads TGTGCCAGCAGCCAAGGAGGGGCACGGACTAGCTTCTACAATGAGCAGTTCTTC. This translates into CASSQGGARTSFYNEQFF. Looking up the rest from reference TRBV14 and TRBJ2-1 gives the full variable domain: EAGVTQFPSHSVIEKGQTVTLRCDPISGHDNLYWYRRVMGKEIKFLLHFVKESKQDESGMPNNRFLAERTGGTYSTLKVQPAELEDSGVYFCASSQGGARTSFYNEQFFGPGTRLTVL.

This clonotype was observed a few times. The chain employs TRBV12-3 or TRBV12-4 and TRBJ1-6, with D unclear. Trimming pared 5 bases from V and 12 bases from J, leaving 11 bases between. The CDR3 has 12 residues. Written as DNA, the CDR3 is TGTGCCAGCAGTCCCTCGGTTGGACCCCTCCACTTT. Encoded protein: CASSPSVGPLHF.

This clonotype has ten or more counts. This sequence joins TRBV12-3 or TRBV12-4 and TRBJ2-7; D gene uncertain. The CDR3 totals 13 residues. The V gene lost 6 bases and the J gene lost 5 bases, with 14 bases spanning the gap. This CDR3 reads CASREPSVDEQYF. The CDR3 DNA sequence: TGTGCCAGCAGAGAGCCGTCGGTCGACGAGCAGTACTTC.

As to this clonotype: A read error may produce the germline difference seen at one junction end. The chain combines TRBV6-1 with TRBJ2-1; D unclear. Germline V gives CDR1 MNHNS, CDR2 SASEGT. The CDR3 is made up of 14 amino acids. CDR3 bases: TGTGCCAGCAGTGAGGACGGCTCCAACAATGAGCAGTTCTTC. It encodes CASSEDGSNNEQFF.

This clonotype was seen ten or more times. The CDR3 region is CASSYLMLLVSYEQYF. The DNA for the CDR3 is TGCGCCAGCAGCTATCTGATGTTACTAGTATCCTACGAGCAGTACTTC. J is TRBJ2-7 and V is TRBV5-1; tentative D call: TRBD2 (5 bases). The V gene lost 3 bases and the J gene lost 1 base, with 17 bases spanning the gap. Germline V lookup: CDR1 SGHRS, CDR2 YFSETQ. The CDR3 length is 16 residues.